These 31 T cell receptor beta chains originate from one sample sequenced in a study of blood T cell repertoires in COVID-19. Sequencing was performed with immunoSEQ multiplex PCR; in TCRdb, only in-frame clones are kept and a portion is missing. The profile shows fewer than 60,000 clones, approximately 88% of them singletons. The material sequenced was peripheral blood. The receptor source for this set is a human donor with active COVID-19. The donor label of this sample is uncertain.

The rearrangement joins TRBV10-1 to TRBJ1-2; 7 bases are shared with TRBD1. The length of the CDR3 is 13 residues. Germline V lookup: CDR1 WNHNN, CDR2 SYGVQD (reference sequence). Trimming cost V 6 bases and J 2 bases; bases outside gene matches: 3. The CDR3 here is CASSGTENYGYTF. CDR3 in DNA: TGCGCCAGCAGCGGGACAGAAAACTATGGCTACACCTTC.

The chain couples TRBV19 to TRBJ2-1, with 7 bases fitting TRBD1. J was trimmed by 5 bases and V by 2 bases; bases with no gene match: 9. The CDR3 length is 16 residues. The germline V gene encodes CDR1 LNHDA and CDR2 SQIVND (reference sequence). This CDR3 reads CASSIYRGMVDNEQFF. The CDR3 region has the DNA TGTGCCAGTAGTATATACAGGGGAATGGTGGACAATGAGCAGTTCTTC.

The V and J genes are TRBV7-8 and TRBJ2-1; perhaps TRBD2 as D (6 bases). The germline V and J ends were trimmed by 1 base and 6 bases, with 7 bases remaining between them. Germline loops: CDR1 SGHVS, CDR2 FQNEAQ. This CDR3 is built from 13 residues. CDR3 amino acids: CASSLGGVNEQFF. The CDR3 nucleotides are TGTGCCAGCAGCTTAGGGGGGGTCAATGAGCAGTTCTTC.

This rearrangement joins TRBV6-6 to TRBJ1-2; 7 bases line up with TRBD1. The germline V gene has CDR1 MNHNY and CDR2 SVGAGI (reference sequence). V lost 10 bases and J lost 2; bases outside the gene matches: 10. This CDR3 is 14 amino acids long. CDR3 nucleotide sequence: TGTGCCACACTACCCTCGGGACAGAACTATGGCTACACCTTC. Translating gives CATLPSGQNYGYTF.

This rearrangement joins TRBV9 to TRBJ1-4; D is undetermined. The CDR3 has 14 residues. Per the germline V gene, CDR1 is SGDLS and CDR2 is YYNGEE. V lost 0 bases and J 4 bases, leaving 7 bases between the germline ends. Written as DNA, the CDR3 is TGTGCCAGCAGCGTAGGAGGGCTTAATGAAAAACTGTTTTTT. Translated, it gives CASSVGGLNEKLFF.

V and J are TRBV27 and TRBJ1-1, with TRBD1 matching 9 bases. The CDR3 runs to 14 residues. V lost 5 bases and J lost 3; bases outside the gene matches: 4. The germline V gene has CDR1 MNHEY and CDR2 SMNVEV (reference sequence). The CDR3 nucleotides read TGTGCCAGCAGTCGATGGGACAGGGACACTGAAGCTTTCTTT. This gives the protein CASSRWDRDTEAFF.

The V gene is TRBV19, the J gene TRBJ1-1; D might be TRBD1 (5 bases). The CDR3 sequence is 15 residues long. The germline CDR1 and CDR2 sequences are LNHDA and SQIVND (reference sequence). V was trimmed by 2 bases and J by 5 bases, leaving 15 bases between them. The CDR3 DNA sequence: TGTGCCAGTAGTATAAACCCGGGGGTGGGAACTGAAGCTTTCTTT. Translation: CASSINPGVGTEAFF.

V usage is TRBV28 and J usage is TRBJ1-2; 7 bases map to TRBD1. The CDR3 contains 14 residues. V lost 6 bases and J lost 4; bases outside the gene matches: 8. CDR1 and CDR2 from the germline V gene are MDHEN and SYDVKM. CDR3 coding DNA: TGTGCCAGCAGACCGGGACAGTTATCCTATGGCTACACCTTC. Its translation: CASRPGQLSYGYTF.

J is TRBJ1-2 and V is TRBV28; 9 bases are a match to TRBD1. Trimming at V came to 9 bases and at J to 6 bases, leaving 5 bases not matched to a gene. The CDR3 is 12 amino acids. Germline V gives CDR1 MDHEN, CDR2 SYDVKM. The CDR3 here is CASGQGLDGYTF. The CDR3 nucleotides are TGTGCCAGTGGACAGGGGTTAGATGGCTACACCTTC.

CDR3 region: CASSTYSYEQYF. CDR3 DNA: TGTGCCAGCAGTACCTACTCCTACGAGCAGTACTTC. This chain uses TRBV28 with TRBJ2-7; no definite D call. In germline, CDR1 is MDHEN, CDR2 SYDVKM. The CDR3 loop spans 12 amino acids. Trimming removed 5 bases from V and 0 bases from J, with 5 bases in between.

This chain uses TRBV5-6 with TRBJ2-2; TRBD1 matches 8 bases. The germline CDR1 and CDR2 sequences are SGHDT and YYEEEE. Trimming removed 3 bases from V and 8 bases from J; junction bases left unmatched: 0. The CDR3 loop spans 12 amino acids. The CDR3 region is CASSWDRGELFF. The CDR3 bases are TGTGCCAGCAGCTGGGACAGGGGGGAGCTGTTTTTT.

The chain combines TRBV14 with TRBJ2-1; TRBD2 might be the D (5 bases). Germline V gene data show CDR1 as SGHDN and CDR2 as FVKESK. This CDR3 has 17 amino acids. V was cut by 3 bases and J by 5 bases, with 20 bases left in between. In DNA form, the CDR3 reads TGTGCCAGCAGCCAGTTCCCATTAGTACTAGGCAACAATGAGCAGTTCTTC. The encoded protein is CASSQFPLVLGNNEQFF.

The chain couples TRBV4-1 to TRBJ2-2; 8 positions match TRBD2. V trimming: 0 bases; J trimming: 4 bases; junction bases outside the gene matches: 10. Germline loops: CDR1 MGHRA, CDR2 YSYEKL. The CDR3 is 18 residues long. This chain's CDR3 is CASSQDRSGRVSTGELFF. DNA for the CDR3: TGCGCCAGCAGCCAAGATCGGAGCGGGAGAGTGAGCACCGGGGAGCTGTTTTTT.

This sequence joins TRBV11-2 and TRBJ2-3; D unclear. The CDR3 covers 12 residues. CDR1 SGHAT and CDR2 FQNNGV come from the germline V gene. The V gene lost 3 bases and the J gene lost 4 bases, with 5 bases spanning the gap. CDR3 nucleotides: TGTGCCAGCAGCTTCCGTGCAGATACGCAGTATTTT. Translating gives CASSFRADTQYF.

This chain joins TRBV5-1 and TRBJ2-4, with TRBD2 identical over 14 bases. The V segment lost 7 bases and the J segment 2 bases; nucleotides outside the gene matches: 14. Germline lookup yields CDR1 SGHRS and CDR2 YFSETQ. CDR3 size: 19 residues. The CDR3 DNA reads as TGCGCCAGCGCCCCAAATCCGGGACTAGCGGGAGAATCCAAAAACATTCAGTACTTC. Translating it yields CASAPNPGLAGESKNIQYF.

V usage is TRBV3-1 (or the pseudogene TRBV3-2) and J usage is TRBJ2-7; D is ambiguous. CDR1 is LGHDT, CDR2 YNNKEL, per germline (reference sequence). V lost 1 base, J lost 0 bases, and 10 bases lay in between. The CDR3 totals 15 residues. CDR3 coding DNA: TGTGCCAGCAGCCAAGGGGTTGGAGACTCCTACGAGCAGTACTTC. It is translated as CASSQGVGDSYEQYF.

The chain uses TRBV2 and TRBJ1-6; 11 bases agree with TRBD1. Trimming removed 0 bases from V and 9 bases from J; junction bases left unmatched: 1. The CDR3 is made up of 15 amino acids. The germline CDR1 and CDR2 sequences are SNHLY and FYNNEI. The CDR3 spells CASSEAGTGGSPLHF. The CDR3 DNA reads TGTGCCAGCAGTGAAGCAGGGACAGGGGGTTCACCCCTCCACTTT.

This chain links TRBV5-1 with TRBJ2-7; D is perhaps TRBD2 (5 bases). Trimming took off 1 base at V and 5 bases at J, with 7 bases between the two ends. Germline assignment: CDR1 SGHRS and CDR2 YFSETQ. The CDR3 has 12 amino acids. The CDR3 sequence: CASSLIGNEQYF. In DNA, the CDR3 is TGCGCCAGCAGCTTGATCGGGAACGAGCAGTACTTC. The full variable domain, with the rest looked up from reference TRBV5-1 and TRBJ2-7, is KAGVTQTPRYLIKTRGQQVTLSCSPISGHRSVSWYQQTPGQGLQFLFEYFSETQRNKGNFPGRFSGRQFSNSRSEMNVSTLELGDSALYLCASSLIGNEQYFGPGTRLTVT.

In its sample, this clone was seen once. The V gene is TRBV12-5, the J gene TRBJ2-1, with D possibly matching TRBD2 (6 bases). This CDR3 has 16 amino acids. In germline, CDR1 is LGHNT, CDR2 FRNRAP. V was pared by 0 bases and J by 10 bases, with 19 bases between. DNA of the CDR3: TGTGCTAGTGGTTTGGTACAATCAAACCGCGGGACGGAGCAGTTCTTC. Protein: CASGLVQSNRGTEQFF.

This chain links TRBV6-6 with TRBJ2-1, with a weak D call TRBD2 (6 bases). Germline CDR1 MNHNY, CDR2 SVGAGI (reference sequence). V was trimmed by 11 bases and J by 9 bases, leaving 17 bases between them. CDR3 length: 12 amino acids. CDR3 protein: CAGQLEGGEQFF. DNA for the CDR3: TGTGCCGGCCAGTTGGAGGGCGGTGAGCAGTTCTTC.

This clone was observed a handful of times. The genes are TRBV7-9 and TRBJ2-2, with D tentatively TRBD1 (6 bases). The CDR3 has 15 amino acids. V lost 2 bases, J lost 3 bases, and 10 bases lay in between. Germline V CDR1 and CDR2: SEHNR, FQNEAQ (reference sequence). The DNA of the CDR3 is TGTGCCAGCAGCTTATGGTCAGGGGACACCGGGGAGCTGTTTTTT. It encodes CASSLWSGDTGELFF.

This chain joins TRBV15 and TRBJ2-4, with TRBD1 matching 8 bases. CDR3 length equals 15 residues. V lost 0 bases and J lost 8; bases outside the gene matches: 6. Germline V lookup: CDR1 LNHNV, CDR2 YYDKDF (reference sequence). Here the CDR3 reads CATSRDRQGRDIQYF. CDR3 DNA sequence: TGTGCCACCAGCAGAGATCGACAGGGGCGGGACATTCAGTACTTC. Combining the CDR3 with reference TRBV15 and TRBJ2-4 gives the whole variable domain DAMVIQNPRYQVTQFGKPVTLSCSQTLNHNVMYWYQQKSSQAPKLLFHYYDKDFNNEADTPDNFQSRRPNTSFCFLDIRSPGLGDTAMYLCATSRDRQGRDIQYFGAGTRLSVL.

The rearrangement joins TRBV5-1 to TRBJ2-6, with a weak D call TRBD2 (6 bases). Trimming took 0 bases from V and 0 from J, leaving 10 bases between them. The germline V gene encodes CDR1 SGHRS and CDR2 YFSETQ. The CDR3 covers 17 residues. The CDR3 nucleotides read TGCGCCAGCAGCTTGGCCGGGGGAGTCTCTGGGGCCAACGTCCTGACTTTC. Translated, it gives CASSLAGGVSGANVLTF.

In DNA form, the CDR3 reads TGCGCCAGCAGCTTAGGCAGGGGGAATGAAAAACTGTTTTTT. Its protein is CASSLGRGNEKLFF. This sequence joins TRBV5-1 and TRBJ1-4; 7 bases are shared with TRBD1. This CDR3 spans 14 amino acids. CDR1 SGHRS and CDR2 YFSETQ come from the germline V gene. The J segment lost 5 bases and the V segment lost 2 bases, leaving 3 bases of the junction unmatched.

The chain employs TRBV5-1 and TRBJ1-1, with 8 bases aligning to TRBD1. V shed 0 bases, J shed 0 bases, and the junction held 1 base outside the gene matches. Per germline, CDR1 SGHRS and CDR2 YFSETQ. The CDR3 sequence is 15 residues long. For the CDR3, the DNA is TGCGCCAGCAGCTTGGGGACAGGGCTGAACACTGAAGCTTTCTTT. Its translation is CASSLGTGLNTEAFF.

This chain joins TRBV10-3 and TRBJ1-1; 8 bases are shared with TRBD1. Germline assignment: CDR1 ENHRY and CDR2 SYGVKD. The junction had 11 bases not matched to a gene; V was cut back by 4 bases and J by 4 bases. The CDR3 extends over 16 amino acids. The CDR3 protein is CAISAGRDRTFTEAFF. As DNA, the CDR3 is TGTGCCATCAGTGCAGGCCGGGACAGGACTTTCACTGAAGCTTTCTTT.

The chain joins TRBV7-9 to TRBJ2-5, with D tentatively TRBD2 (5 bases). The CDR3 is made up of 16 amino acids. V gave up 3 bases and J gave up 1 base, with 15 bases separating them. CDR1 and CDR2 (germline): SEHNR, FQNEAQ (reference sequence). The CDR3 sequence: CASSFSMGGLQETQYF. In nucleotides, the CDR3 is TGTGCCAGCAGCTTCTCAATGGGCGGACTCCAAGAGACCCAGTACTTC.

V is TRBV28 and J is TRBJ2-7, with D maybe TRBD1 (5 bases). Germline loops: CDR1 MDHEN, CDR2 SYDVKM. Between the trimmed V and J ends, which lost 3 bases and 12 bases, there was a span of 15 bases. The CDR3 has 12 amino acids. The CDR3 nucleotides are TGTGCCAGCAGTTTGGATACAGGATTTTGGTACTTC. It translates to CASSLDTGFWYF.

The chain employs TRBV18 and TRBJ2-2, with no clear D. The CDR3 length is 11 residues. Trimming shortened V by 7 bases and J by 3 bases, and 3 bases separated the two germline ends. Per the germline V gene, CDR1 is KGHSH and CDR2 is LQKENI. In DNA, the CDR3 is TGTGCCAGCTACTACACCGGGGAGCTGTTTTTT. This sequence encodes CASYYTGELFF.

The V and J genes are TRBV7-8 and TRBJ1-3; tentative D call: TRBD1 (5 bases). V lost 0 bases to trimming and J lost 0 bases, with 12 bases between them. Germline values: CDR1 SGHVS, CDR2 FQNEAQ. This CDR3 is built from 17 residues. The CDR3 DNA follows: TGTGCCAGCAGCTTAGCGGGACTCTCGAGCTCTGGAAACACCATATATTTT. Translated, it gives CASSLAGLSSSGNTIYF.

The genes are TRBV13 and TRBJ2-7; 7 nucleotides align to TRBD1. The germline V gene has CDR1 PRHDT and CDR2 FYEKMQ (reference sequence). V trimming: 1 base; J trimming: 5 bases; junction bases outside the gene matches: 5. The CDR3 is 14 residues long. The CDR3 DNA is TGTGCCAGCAGCTTAGACAGGGGCGTAAACGAGCAGTACTTC. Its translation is CASSLDRGVNEQYF.